This passage covers 11 T cell receptor beta chains from one sample sequenced in a study of cytomegalovirus exposure and HLA in healthy donors. PCR employed 60 Vbeta and 13 Jbeta primers. TCRdb keeps only in-frame clones here, not all; method: immunoSEQ multiplex PCR. The sample holds 100,000 to 120,000 clones, over 65% seen once. Sequences were obtained from PBMCs. These receptor sequences come from a woman in her thirties in good health and CMV-seronegative.

V usage is TRBV29-1 and J usage is TRBJ1-4, with 8 bases aligning to TRBD1. This CDR3 has 13 amino acids. Trimming at V came to 4 bases and at J to 7 bases, leaving 5 bases not matched to a gene. Germline lookup yields CDR1 SQVTM and CDR2 ANQGSEA. The DNA for the CDR3 is TGCAGCGTTGTCAGGGGGCAGGGTGAAAAACTGTTTTTT. This translates into CSVVRGQGEKLFF.

The rearrangement uses TRBV11-2 and TRBJ1-1, with 8 positions matching TRBD1. The CDR3 runs to 14 residues. CDR1 and CDR2 from the germline V gene are SGHAT and FQNNGV. V trimming: 5 bases; J trimming: 1 base; junction bases outside the gene matches: 3. CDR3 sequence (DNA): TGTGCCAGCAGCGACGGACAGGGGAACACTGAAGCTTTCTTT. Encoded protein: CASSDGQGNTEAFF.

J is TRBJ1-1 and V is TRBV6-1; D is possibly TRBD1 (5 bases). The V gene's germline CDR1 is MNHNS and CDR2 SASEGT. The CDR3 covers 14 residues. V lost 7 bases to trimming and J lost 1 base, with 13 bases between them. The DNA for the CDR3 is TGTGCCAGCACCGAAAGGAGGGGGAACACTGAAGCTTTCTTT. It is translated as CASTERRGNTEAFF.

This chain connects TRBV5-4 to TRBJ2-5; D is perhaps TRBD1 (6 bases). The germline V gene encodes CDR1 SGHNT and CDR2 YYREEE (reference sequence). Trimming left V 0 bases short and J 5 bases short, with 17 bases between. There are 16 residues in the CDR3. CDR3: CASSLAVTGSFETQYF. For the CDR3, the DNA is TGTGCCAGCAGCTTGGCGGTAACAGGGTCTTTCGAGACCCAGTACTTC.

The rearrangement joins TRBV28 to TRBJ2-7; 7 positions agree with TRBD2. The V segment lost 5 bases and the J segment 1 base; nucleotides outside the gene matches: 8. CDR1 is MDHEN and CDR2 is SYDVKM in the germline V gene. The CDR3 loop spans 15 amino acids. The DNA of the CDR3 is TGTGCCAGCAGTCCCTGGGGGGGACTTTCCTACGAGCAGTACTTC. Translating it yields CASSPWGGLSYEQYF.

This chain connects TRBV5-1 to TRBJ1-1; the match to TRBD1 covers 9 bases. After removal of 0 bases from V and 4 bases from J, the junction contained 13 bases not matched to a gene. Germline CDR1 SGHRS, CDR2 YFSETQ. The CDR3 runs to 18 residues. The CDR3 coding sequence is TGCGCCAGCAGCTTGGCCCCCGAGGACAGGGGCCTTAGCACTGAAGCTTTCTTT. This codes for CASSLAPEDRGLSTEAFF.

The rearrangement joins TRBV28 to TRBJ1-4; the match to TRBD1 covers 7 bases. The germline CDR1 and CDR2 sequences are MDHEN and SYDVKM. Trimming removed 7 bases from V and 7 bases from J; junction bases left unmatched: 9. This CDR3 has 14 amino acids. CDR3 nucleotides: TGTGCCAGCAAAGACAGGGACTTAAGTGAAAAACTGTTTTTT. Encoded protein: CASKDRDLSEKLFF.

The chain carries TRBV5-4 and TRBJ2-3; 11 positions match TRBD1. The ends lost 6 bases at V and 3 bases at J; junction bases unmatched: 6. The CDR3 totals 15 residues. Germline assignment: CDR1 SGHNT and CDR2 YYREEE (reference sequence). The CDR3 protein is CASTARDRGTDTQYF. CDR3 in DNA: TGTGCCAGCACAGCCCGGGACAGGGGGACAGATACGCAGTATTTT.

This chain joins TRBV20-1 and TRBJ1-2; TRBD1 is a possible D gene (5 bases). The germline V and J ends were trimmed by 6 bases and 13 bases, with 15 bases remaining between them. CDR3 length equals 10 residues. Germline assignment: CDR1 DFQATT and CDR2 SNEGSKA (reference sequence). The CDR3 DNA sequence: TGCAGTGCCGTTGGAGGGGAAGGCACCTTC. It is translated as CSAVGGEGTF.

V gene TRBV18 combines with J gene TRBJ2-6; tentatively, D is TRBD1 (5 bases). The CDR3 is made up of 16 amino acids. Germline V gives CDR1 KGHSH, CDR2 LQKENI. Between the trimmed V and J ends, which lost 3 bases and 0 bases, there was a span of 9 bases. CDR3 DNA sequence: TGTGCCAGCTCACCGGGGCGGAACTCTGGGGCCAACGTCCTGACTTTC. Protein: CASSPGRNSGANVLTF.

This clone was recorded only once. The CDR3 loop reads CASSLVFEGAYGYTF. CDR3 DNA: TGTGCCAGCAGTTTAGTTTTTGAGGGAGCCTATGGCTACACCTTC. The chain carries TRBV28 and TRBJ1-2; no clear D. V gave up 2 bases and J gave up 4 bases, with 14 bases separating them. The CDR3 runs 15 residues. Germline CDR1 reads MDHEN; CDR2 reads SYDVKM.